The TCR beta chain under discussion was sequenced for a study of T cell repertoires in cytomegalovirus infection. Study-wide context: Indications of both CMV infection and matching HLA type were provided by public TCR beta signatures. Broader study findings: Cumulative frequency of public TCR beta families picked out carriers of CMV plus the relevant HLA. The ex vivo response was dominated by HLA-C-restricted CMV-specific TCR beta clonotypes.

With 1 base clipped from V and 6 bases from J, the junction kept 3 bases outside the gene matches. CDR1 is DFQATT, CDR2 SNEGSKA, per germline (reference sequence). The CDR3 is 13 amino acids. This clonotype occurred a few times. Its target is not known. MiXCR was run by TCRdb on the reads, yielding one entry per CDR3 protein. Of approximately 190,000 distinct CDR3 sequences in the sample, roughly 9% are singletons; the top ten hold approximately 4.3%. Sequencing used PBMCs. J is TRBJ2-7 and V is TRBV20-1; 10 nucleotides agree with TRBD2. The sequence came from a human donor in good health (CMV status not recorded). Some clones in this sample may be carry-over from other donors' samples. CDR3 protein: CSARGAGGSEQYF. CDR3 in DNA: TGCAGTGCTAGAGGAGCGGGAGGGAGCGAGCAGTACTTC.